This T cell receptor beta chain was captured in a study of shared clonotypes between healthy human individuals. Whole-study context: There were three CD4 naive, three CD4 memory, two CD8 naive and one CD8 memory plates per donor. Regarding the study as a whole: Clonotypes which were not shared had lower generation probabilities than clonotypes that all four donors shared.

Positive CCR7 selection of CD45RO-negative cells yielded the naive CD8 cells, and terminally differentiated effector memory CD45RA+ cells were excluded. Donors included only healthy HIV-negative adults lacking recent acute infections or vaccinations. The length of the CDR3 is 15 residues. V was shortened by 7 bases and J by 5 bases, with 18 bases between the two germline ends. Germline assignment: CDR1 MNHEY and CDR2 SVGAGI. In this sample, this clone turned up once. Antigen unknown. A deep-level run was used for the assay. Assay used: immunoSEQ multiplex PCR; TCRdb lists only in-frame clones, some missing. The data hold around 1.9 million clones, with 80% to 95% observed a single time.

This chain joins TRBV6-5 and TRBJ2-1; D might be TRBD2 (6 bases). The material sequenced was naive CD8+ T cells from PBMCs. The receptor was derived from a young man in good health. Some clones in this sample may be carry-over from other donors' samples. The CDR3 bases are TGTGCCAGCAAAAGTGCGGGATTTATCGACAATGAGCAGTTCTTC. This codes for CASKSAGFIDNEQFF.